This note documents a single TCR beta chain sequence. Libraries were prepared by immunoSEQ multiplex PCR; TCRdb keeps only in-frame clonotypes and omits some of them. The sample lists about 130,000 clones, 92% occurring once. Germline V gene data show CDR1 as SGHRS and CDR2 as YFSETQ. The V end lost 6 bases, the J end lost 5 bases, and 20 bases lay between the germline ends. CDR3 length: 15 residues. This record comes from a study of control samples from healthy donors and cancer patients. The receptor was derived from an elderly man with head and neck cancer. This rearrangement joins TRBV5-1 to TRBJ1-2; weak D call: TRBD1 (5 bases). Sequencing used PBMCs. The CDR3, as DNA: TGCGCCAGCACCCTGGCGGGGGGATTTAAATATGGCTACACCTTC. Its protein is CASTLAGGFKYGYTF.